This T cell receptor beta chain was recovered during a study of brain T cells in children with intractable seizures. As concerns this clone: Antigen specificity is unknown.

The CDR3 loop spans 11 amino acids. The ends were cut back, 4 bases at V and 1 base at J, with 4 bases in the middle. The germline gives CDR1 SQVTM, CDR2 ANQGSEA. Only cases whose brain tissue showed the highest T cell transcript signatures were sequenced. Study-level points and caveats: Patients' HCMV serostatus was unknown; virus specificity rests on CDR3 similarity alone. Pre-surgery blood may have been undersampled, hiding some clones.

TCRdb's copy holds only in-frame clones and misses some; the assay was immunoSEQ multiplex PCR. Of just under 65,000 clones in the sample, roughly 95% are singletons; the top ten hold more than 0.3%. The receptor comes from a boy under two years old with focal cortical dysplasia and intractable seizures. This specimen consisted of peripheral blood, obtained at surgery. The chain joins TRBV29-1 to TRBJ1-1, with no clear D. The CDR3 region is CSVGTNTEAFF. CDR3 nucleotide sequence: TGCAGCGTTGGCACGAACACTGAAGCTTTCTTT.